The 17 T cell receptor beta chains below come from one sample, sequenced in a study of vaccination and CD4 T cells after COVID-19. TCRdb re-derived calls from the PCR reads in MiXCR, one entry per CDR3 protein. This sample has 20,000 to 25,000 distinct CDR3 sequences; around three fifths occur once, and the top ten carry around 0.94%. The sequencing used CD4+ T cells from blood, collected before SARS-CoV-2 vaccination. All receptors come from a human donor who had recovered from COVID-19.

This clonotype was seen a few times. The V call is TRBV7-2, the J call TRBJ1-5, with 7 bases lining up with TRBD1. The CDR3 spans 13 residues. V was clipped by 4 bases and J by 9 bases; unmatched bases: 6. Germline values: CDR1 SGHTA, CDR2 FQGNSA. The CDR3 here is CASSSGQDWPQHF. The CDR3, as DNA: TGTGCCAGCAGCTCCGGACAGGATTGGCCCCAGCATTTT.

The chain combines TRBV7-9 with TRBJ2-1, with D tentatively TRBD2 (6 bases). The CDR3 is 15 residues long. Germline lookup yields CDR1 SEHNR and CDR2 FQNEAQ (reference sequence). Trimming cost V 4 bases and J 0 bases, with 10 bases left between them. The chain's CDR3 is CASSSVGGSYNEQFF. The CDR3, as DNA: TGTGCCAGCAGCTCAGTCGGGGGCTCCTACAATGAGCAGTTCTTC.

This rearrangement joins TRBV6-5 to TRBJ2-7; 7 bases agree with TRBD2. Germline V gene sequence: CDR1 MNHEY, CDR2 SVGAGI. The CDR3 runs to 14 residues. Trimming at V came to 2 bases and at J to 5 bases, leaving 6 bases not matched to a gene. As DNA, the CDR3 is TGTGCCAGCAGTTACCAGCGGGAATACGACGAGCAGTACTTC. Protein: CASSYQREYDEQYF.

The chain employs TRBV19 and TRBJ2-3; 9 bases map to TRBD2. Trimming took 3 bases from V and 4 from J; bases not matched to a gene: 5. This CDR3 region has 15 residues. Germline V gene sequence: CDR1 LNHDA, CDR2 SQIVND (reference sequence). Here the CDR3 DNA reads TGTGCCAGTAGTATGCGGGAGGGCCTGTCAGATACGCAGTATTTT. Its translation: CASSMREGLSDTQYF.

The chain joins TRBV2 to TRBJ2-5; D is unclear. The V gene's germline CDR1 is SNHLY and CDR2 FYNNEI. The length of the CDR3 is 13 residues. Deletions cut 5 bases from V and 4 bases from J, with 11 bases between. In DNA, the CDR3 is TGTGCCAGCAGTCTAAATACCGGAGAGACCCAGTACTTC. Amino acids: CASSLNTGETQYF.

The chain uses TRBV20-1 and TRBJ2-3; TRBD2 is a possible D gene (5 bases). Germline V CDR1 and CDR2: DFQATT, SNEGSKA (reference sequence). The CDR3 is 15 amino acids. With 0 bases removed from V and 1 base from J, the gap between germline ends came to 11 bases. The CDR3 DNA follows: TGCAGTGCTAGAGATGTGACTACGCGCACAGATACGCAGTATTTT. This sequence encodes CSARDVTTRTDTQYF.

CDR3 sequence reads: CASSLWGSAGSTDTQYF. Here the CDR3 DNA reads TGTGCCAGCAGTTTATGGGGCTCCGCGGGTAGCACAGATACGCAGTATTTT. The gene calls are TRBV27 and TRBJ2-3; D might be TRBD1 or TRBD2, each matching 5 bases. Germline lookup yields CDR1 MNHEY and CDR2 SMNVEV (reference sequence). The length of the CDR3 is 17 residues. Trimming removed 1 base from V and 0 bases from J, with 14 bases in between.

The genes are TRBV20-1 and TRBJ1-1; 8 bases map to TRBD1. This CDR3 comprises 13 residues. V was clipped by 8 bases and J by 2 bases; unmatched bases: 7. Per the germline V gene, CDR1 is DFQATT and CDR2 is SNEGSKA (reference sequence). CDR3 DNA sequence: TGCAGTCCCGGACAGGGCAGCAACACTGAAGCTTTCTTT. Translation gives CSPGQGSNTEAFF.

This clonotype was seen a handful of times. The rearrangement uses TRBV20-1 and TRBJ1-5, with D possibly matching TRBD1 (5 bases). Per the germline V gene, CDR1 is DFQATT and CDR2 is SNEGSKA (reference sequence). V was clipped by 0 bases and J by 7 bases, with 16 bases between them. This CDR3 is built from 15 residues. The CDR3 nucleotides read TGCAGTGCTAGAGAAACAGGCGGAAAAGGCCAGCCCCAGCATTTT. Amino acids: CSARETGGKGQPQHF.

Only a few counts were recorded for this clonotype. The DNA of the CDR3 is TGTGCCAGCAGCTTAGCACGGTCCTTTTCCTATAATTCACCCCTCCACTTT. Its translation: CASSLARSFSYNSPLHF. V is TRBV11-3 and J is TRBJ1-6; no clear D gene. The germline V gene encodes CDR1 SGHNT and CDR2 YENEEA. Trimming took off 1 base at V and 1 base at J, with 11 bases between the two ends. The CDR3 runs 17 residues.

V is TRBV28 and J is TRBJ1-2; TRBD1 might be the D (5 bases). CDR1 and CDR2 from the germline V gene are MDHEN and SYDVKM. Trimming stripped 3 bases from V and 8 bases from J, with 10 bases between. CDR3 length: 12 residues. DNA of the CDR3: TGTGCCAGCAGTTTCGGTGGGGACGGCTACACCTTC. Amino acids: CASSFGGDGYTF.

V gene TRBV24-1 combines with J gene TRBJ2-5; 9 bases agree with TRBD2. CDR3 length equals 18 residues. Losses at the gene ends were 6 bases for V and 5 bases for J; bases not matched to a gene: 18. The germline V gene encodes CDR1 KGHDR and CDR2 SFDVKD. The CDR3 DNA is TGTGCCACCAGTCGGGGTGGGTTGTCTAGCGGGAACTTCGAGACCCAGTACTTC. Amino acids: CATSRGGLSSGNFETQYF.

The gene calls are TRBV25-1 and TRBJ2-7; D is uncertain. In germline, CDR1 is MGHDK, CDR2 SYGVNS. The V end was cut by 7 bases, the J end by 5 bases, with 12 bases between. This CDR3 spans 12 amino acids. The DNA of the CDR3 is TGTGCCAGCACCGCTATTAATCACGAGCAGTACTTC. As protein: CASTAINHEQYF.

The CDR3: CASRAGSYNEQFF. As DNA, the CDR3 is TGTGCCAGCCGCGCGGGGTCCTACAATGAGCAGTTCTTC. The chain uses TRBV28 and TRBJ2-1, with D possibly TRBD2 on 6 matching bases. Between the trimmed V and J ends, which lost 8 bases and 1 base, there was a span of 9 bases. The CDR3 covers 13 residues. Germline loops: CDR1 MDHEN, CDR2 SYDVKM.

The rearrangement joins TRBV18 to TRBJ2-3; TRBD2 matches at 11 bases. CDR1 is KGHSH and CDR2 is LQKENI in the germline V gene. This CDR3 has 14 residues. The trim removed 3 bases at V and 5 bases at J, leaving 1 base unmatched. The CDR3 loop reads CASSPGTSGDTQYF. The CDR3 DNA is TGTGCCAGCTCACCGGGGACTAGCGGAGATACGCAGTATTTT.

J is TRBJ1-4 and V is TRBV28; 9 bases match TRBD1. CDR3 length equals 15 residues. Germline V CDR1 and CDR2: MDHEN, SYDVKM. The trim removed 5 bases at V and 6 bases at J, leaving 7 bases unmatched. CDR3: CASSPGTGRDEKLFF. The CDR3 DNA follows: TGTGCCAGCAGTCCCGGGACAGGGAGGGATGAAAAACTGTTTTTT.

The CDR3 sequence is CASSIGRAAYEQYF. DNA of the CDR3: TGTGCCAGTAGTATCGGAAGGGCCGCTTACGAGCAGTACTTC. This chain uses TRBV19 with TRBJ2-7; no clear D gene. The CDR3 sequence is 14 residues long. CDR1 and CDR2 (germline): LNHDA, SQIVND (reference sequence). V shed 3 bases and J shed 4 bases, with 13 bases lying between them.